This T cell receptor (beta chain) was captured in a study of cytomegalovirus exposure and HLA in healthy donors. General study points: Cytomegalovirus association was assigned to about 180 TCR beta chains.

In regard to this clone: Its target is unknown.

It was with 60 Vbeta and 13 Jbeta primers that the PCR ran. TCRdb's copy holds only in-frame clones and misses some; the assay was immunoSEQ multiplex PCR. The sample lists some 190,000 clones, around 80% seen once, with about 1.9% in the top ten. The germline CDR1 and CDR2 sequences are LGHNA and YNFKEQ. The CDR3 runs 17 residues. Germline trimming cut 0 bases from V and 8 bases from J; bases unmatched to any gene: 9. This receptor was obtained from a woman in her twenties or thirties in good health and CMV-seronegative. The chain has TRBV4-2 and TRBJ2-1; 11 nucleotides line up with TRBD2. The specimen sequenced was PBMCs. CDR3 residues: CASSQDSSGGYRDEQFF. The CDR3 nucleotides read TGTGCCAGCAGCCAAGATTCTAGCGGGGGGTACCGGGATGAGCAGTTCTTC.